This TCR beta chain stems from a study of cytomegalovirus exposure and HLA in healthy donors. Study in general: The same platform was used for the approximately 120 validation repertoires as for the 650 to 700 first-cohort repertoires, as reported in a later analysis.

Germline assignment: CDR1 SGHRS and CDR2 YFSETQ. V gave up 1 base and J gave up 4 bases; unmatched junction bases: 1. CDR3 length: 13 residues. Assay used: immunoSEQ multiplex PCR; TCRdb lists only in-frame clones, some missing. The sample lists about 98,000 clones, less than 90% occurring once. The rearrangement uses TRBV5-1 and TRBJ2-5, with TRBD1 matching over 7 bases. The sequencing sample was made of PBMCs. The TCR comes from a man aged 18 to 29 in good health and CMV-seropositive. The CDR3 spells CASSLNRGETQYF. The CDR3 DNA reads as TGCGCCAGCAGCTTGAACAGGGGAGAGACCCAGTACTTC.